The sequence of this TCR beta chain was determined in a study of T cells after yellow fever vaccination (dated by TCRdb to between 2018 and 2020). Turning to the overall study: Libraries from fractions with low cell numbers were prepared with the SMART-Seq v4 Ultra Low Input RNA kit. To follow T-cell clones before and after both primary and booster YFV17D yellow fever vaccination, bulk TCR alpha and beta repertoires underwent longitudinal sequencing. The cohort comprised two healthy male donors, one aged 18 to 30 and one aged 30 to 40 years. Blood was drawn at multiple timepoints before and after primary and secondary immunization, with bulk PBMC replicates and cell subsets isolated.

Summary of the overall study and its limitations: The secondary T-cell response was found to be weaker but faster than the primary response, with a peak reached on day 5 rather than on day 15. Most clones expanded after primary vaccination were re-detected after the booster (almost 97% of CD4 and roughly 85% of CD8), suggesting broad memory maintenance. Because only two donors were included in the study, the extent to which the findings can be generalized is limited. A small fraction of clonotypes appeared in both the CD4 and CD8 compartments, likely as a result of convergent recombination. Computational filtering was required because FACS-sorted repertoires could contain abundant contaminating clonotypes from the bulk population.

The treatment or condition label, read with the paper, signifies: live attenuated yellow fever vaccine strain. PBMCs were isolated from peripheral blood using a standard Ficoll-Paque protocol. Dynabeads CD4 and CD8 positive selection kits were used to isolate CD4 and CD8 T-cell fractions. TriZol was used to extract RNA from bulk PBMCs, CD4 and CD8 fractions, and dextramer-positive and dextramer-negative fractions. The instrument was an Illumina NovaSeq 6000. TCR cDNA was made using 5'RACE template switching, a step that added a universal primer site and unique molecular identifiers. cDNA synthesis was primed from both the TCR alpha and TCR beta constant segments. Libraries were amplified in two PCR steps, with sample barcodes and sequencing adapters added in the second step. Sequencing of the libraries was done on either Illumina HiSeq 2500 (2x100 bp) or NovaSeq (2x150 bp). The study's processing was this. MIGEC handled demultiplexing of reads and collapsing into UMI consensus sequences, while MiXCR performed V(D)J alignment. Vaccine-responding clonotypes were identified with edgeR using replicate PBMC samples, with FDR below 0.01 and a log2 fold change above 5 up to day 15 being required. CD4 or CD8 identity was assigned to each bulk clonotype according to whether the clonotype was present at higher abundance in the sequenced CD4 repertoire or the sequenced CD8 repertoire. TCRdb handled the public reads itself, with Q25 trimming in fastp and clone calling in MiXCR, and kept productive beta chains. Rows with a matching CDR3 protein are joined into one entry that keeps the most common DNA and genes. The V and J calls and clone size are TCRdb's, not the authors'. For this sample there are hundreds of thousands of distinct CDR3 sequences; roughly an eighth appear just once. Of the sample, 3.2% falls within the top ten clones.

This clonotype was detected only a few times. The antigen it recognizes is unknown. No clone much larger than this one lies a single base away; base qualities are absent. This TCR was recovered from a young man who received the YFV17D yellow fever vaccine. This sample comprised CD4+ T cells sorted from PBMCs, obtained 15 days after the yellow fever booster vaccination.

The CDR3 is CASSFSRRGQVGYTF. The sequenced DNA: TGTGCCAGCAGTTTTTCTCGCAGGGGGCAAGTTGGCTACACCTTC. In this chain, TRBV28 is recombined with TRBJ1-2; the junction holds 8 bases that match TRBD1. As encoded in the germline V gene, CDR1 is MDHEN while CDR2 is SYDVKM. Including the terminal cysteine and phenylalanine, the CDR3 comprises 15 residues. Just the 45-base CDR3 DNA is kept, in frame starting at base 1. Clipping removes 3 bases from V and 7 bases from J, with 10 as the unmatched junction base count.